This is a list of T cell receptor beta chains from one sample in a study of neoadjuvant anti-PD-1 for oral cavity cancer. Sequencing was performed with immunoSEQ multiplex PCR; in TCRdb, only in-frame clones are kept and a portion is missing. The table lists nearly 15,000 clones, roughly 40% of them singletons. This sample comprised tumor tissue, obtained after nivolumab (anti-PD-1) treatment. These receptors came from a person between 35 and 79 years old with oral cavity squamous cell carcinoma. The CDR3 runs from the conserved cysteine through the conserved F or W. D genes are given only for firm matches. Expanded clones get a size class; other rows say once, few or many, or leave the size out.

v_call	d_call	j_call	clone_size	cdr3_aa	cdr3_nt
TRBV6-6	-	TRBJ2-1	few	CASRTGRVGYNEQFF	TGTGCCAGCAGGACGGGCAGGGTCGGCTACAATGAGCAGTTCTTC
TRBV6-1	TRBD1	TRBJ2-1	-	CASSTRDRLYNEQFF	TGTGCCAGCAGCACCCGGGACAGGTTATACAATGAGCAGTTCTTC
TRBV19	TRBD2	TRBJ2-3	few	CASKASGASFPTDTQYF	TGTGCCAGTAAGGCTAGCGGGGCCTCCTTCCCCACAGATACGCAGTATTTT
TRBV19	-	TRBJ1-5	few	CASSIYHSNQPQHF	TGTGCCAGTAGTATTTACCATAGCAATCAGCCCCAGCATTTT
TRBV9	TRBD1	TRBJ1-2	-	CASSVGLDRAYGYTF	TGTGCCAGCAGCGTAGGGTTGGACAGGGCTTATGGCTACACCTTC
TRBV7-2	-	TRBJ2-2	-	CASSISTLNTGELFF	TGTGCCAGCAGCATCTCCACCCTGAACACCGGGGAGCTGTTTTTT
TRBV21-1	-	TRBJ2-7	few	CASSKVKWGPTYEQYF	TGTGCCAGCAGCAAAGTGAAATGGGGACCAACCTACGAGCAGTACTTC
TRBV29-1	TRBD1	TRBJ1-1	-	CSVADRALNTEAFF	TGCAGCGTTGCGGACAGGGCCTTGAACACTGAAGCTTTCTTT
TRBV6-1	TRBD1	TRBJ2-5	-	CASSSGTGWETQYF	TGTGCCAGCAGTTCCGGGACAGGGTGGGAGACCCAGTACTTC
TRBV29-1	TRBD2	TRBJ2-3	once	CSAGGGPQGTQYF	TGCAGCGCCGGGGGGGGCCCGCAGGGTACGCAGTATTTT
TRBV7-8	TRBD1	TRBJ1-2	many	CASSLATGGAVYGYTF	TGTGCCAGCAGCTTAGCGACAGGGGGCGCGGTCTATGGCTACACCTTC
TRBV19	TRBD1	TRBJ1-5	-	CASSGGQGSGNQPQHF	TGTGCCAGTAGTGGGGGACAGGGGTCCGGCAATCAGCCCCAGCATTTT
TRBV6-1	-	TRBJ2-3	-	CASSATGEGDTQYF	TGTGCCAGCAGCGCTACAGGGGAGGGAGATACGCAGTATTTT
TRBV6-1	TRBD2	TRBJ2-7	few	CASSILAGAYEQYF	TGTGCCAGCAGTATCCTAGCGGGGGCCTACGAGCAGTACTTC
TRBV11-2	-	TRBJ1-4	-	CASSLESRETNEKLFF	TGTGCCAGCAGCTTAGAATCCCGGGAAACTAATGAAAAACTGTTTTTT
TRBV5-1	-	TRBJ2-1	-	CASSSLGAGTQGSREQFF	TGCGCCAGCAGCTCCTTGGGGGCTGGGACTCAGGGATCACGGGAGCAGTTCTTC
TRBV6-6	TRBD1	TRBJ1-1	-	CASSRQGAVNTEAFF	TGTGCCAGCAGTAGACAGGGGGCCGTGAACACTGAAGCTTTCTTT
TRBV5-1	-	TRBJ2-5	few	CASSPTESYGTQYF	TGCGCCAGCAGCCCCACAGAGTCCTACGGGACCCAGTACTTC
TRBV7-2	-	TRBJ2-3	many	CASSLVWGATDTQYF	TGTGCCAGCAGCTTAGTATGGGGGGCCACAGATACGCAGTATTTT
TRBV27	-	TRBJ1-5	few	CASSLEGYSNQPQHF	TGTGCCAGCAGTTTAGAGGGTTATAGCAATCAGCCCCAGCATTTT
TRBV6-1	-	TRBJ1-5	-	CASSEAGESNQPQHF	TGTGCCAGCAGTGAAGCGGGTGAGAGCAATCAGCCCCAGCATTTT
TRBV7-9	-	TRBJ2-5	-	CASSLAGTHQETQYF	TGTGCCAGCAGCTTAGCGGGGACCCACCAAGAGACCCAGTACTTC
TRBV11-3	-	TRBJ2-3	-	CATSDGTDTQYF	TGTGCCACCTCAGACGGCACAGATACGCAGTATTTT
TRBV30	-	TRBJ2-7	-	CAWSSAYEQYF	TGTGCCTGGAGTAGTGCCTACGAGCAGTACTTC
TRBV4-2	TRBD2	TRBJ2-1	once	CASSQDRQRGGEQFF	TGTGCCAGCAGCCAAGATCGGCAACGGGGGGGAGAGCAGTTCTTC
TRBV18	TRBD1	TRBJ1-2	few	CASSAPGQAYGYTF	TGTGCCAGCTCAGCGCCGGGACAGGCATATGGCTACACCTTC
TRBV5-1	-	TRBJ1-1	-	CASSFTGGTEAFF	TGCGCCAGCAGCTTTACCGGGGGGACTGAAGCTTTCTTT
TRBV2	TRBD1	TRBJ1-1	-	CASRKRAGGFAEAFF	TGTGCCAGCAGAAAGCGAGCAGGGGGGTTCGCTGAAGCTTTCTTT
TRBV5-1	-	TRBJ2-1	-	CANLRESTYNEQFF	TGCGCCAACCTTAGGGAAAGCACCTACAATGAGCAGTTCTTC
TRBV5-6	-	TRBJ1-2	few	CASSLAGDGYTF	TGTGCCAGCAGCTTGGCCGGGGATGGCTACACCTTC
TRBV25-1	TRBD1	TRBJ2-3	-	CASSEVTGPVADTQYF	TGTGCCAGCAGTGAGGTGACAGGGCCGGTCGCAGATACGCAGTATTTT
TRBV7-3	-	TRBJ2-7	-	CASSPTGFDEQYF	TGTGCCAGCAGCCCGACAGGATTCGACGAGCAGTACTTC
TRBV9	-	TRBJ2-4	-	CASSAGAPSGNIQYF	TGTGCCAGCAGCGCTGGGGCGCCTTCTGGTAACATTCAGTACTTC
TRBV6-1	-	TRBJ2-1	few	CASSADAYNEQFF	TGTGCCAGCAGTGCGGACGCCTACAATGAGCAGTTCTTC
TRBV10-2	TRBD1	TRBJ1-5	-	CASGTGVPNQPQHF	TGCGCCAGCGGGACAGGGGTCCCCAATCAGCCCCAGCATTTT
TRBV6-6	-	TRBJ1-2	-	CASSYDGNYGYTF	TGTGCCAGCAGTTACGACGGAAACTATGGCTACACCTTC
TRBV5-4	-	TRBJ1-2	medium-sized	CASSLETVGSGYTF	TGTGCCAGCAGCTTGGAAACAGTTGGTAGTGGCTACACCTTC
TRBV7-6	-	TRBJ2-1	-	CASSLAGSGVYNEQFF	TGTGCCAGCAGCTTAGCAGGGTCAGGGGTTTACAATGAGCAGTTCTTC